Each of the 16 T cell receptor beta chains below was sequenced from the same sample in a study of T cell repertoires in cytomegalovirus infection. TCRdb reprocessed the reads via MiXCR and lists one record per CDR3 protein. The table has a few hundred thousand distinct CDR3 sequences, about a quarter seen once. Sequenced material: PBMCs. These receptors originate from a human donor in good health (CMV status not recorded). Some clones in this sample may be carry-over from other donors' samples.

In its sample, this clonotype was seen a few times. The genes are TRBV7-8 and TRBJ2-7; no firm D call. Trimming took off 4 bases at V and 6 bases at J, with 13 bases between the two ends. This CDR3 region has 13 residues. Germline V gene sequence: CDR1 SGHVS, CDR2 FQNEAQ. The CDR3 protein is CASSSFSKLEQYF. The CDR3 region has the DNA TGTGCCAGCAGCTCCTTTTCTAAACTCGAGCAGTACTTC.

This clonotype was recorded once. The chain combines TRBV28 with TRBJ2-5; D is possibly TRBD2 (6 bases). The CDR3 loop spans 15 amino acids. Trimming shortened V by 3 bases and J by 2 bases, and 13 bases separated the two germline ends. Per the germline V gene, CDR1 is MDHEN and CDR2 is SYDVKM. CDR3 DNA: TGTGCCAGCAGTTTGGACGGGAGTGGGCAAGAGACCCAGTACTTC. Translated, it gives CASSLDGSGQETQYF.

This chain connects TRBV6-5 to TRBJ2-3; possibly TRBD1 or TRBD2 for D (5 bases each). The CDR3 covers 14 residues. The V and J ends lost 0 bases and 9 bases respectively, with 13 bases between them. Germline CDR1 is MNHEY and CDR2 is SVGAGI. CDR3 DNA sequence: TGTGCCAGCAGTTACTCTAGGGGAGCGCGAACGCAGTATTTT. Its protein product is CASSYSRGARTQYF.

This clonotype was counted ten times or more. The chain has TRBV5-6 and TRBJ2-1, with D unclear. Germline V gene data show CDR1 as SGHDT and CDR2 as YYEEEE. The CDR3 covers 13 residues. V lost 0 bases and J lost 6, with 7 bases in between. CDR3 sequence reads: CASSLETGNEQFF. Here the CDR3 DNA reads TGTGCCAGCAGCTTGGAAACTGGCAATGAGCAGTTCTTC.

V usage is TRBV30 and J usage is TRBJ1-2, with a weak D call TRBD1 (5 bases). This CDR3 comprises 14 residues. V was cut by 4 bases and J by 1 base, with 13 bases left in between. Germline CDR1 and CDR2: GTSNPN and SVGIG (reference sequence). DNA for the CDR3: TGTGCCTGGACAAGAAGGGGCGGTAACTATGGCTACACCTTC. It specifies CAWTRRGGNYGYTF.

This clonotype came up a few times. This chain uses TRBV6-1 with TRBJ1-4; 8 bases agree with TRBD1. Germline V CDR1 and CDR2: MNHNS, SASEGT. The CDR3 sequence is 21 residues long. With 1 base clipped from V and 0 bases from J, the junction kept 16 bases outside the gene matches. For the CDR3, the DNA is TGTGCCAGCAGTGAAGGAAGGGCCAAAGACAGGGGAATTGCAACTAATGAAAAACTGTTTTTT. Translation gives CASSEGRAKDRGIATNEKLFF.

In DNA form, the CDR3 reads TGTGCCAGCAGTTTCGGACAGGGGCTAGAGGAGCAGTTCTTC. Translated: CASSFGQGLEEQFF. This sequence joins TRBV12-3 or TRBV12-4 and TRBJ2-1, with 9 bases fitting TRBD1. The CDR3 is 14 amino acids. The V segment lost 3 bases and the J segment 10 bases; nucleotides outside the gene matches: 7.

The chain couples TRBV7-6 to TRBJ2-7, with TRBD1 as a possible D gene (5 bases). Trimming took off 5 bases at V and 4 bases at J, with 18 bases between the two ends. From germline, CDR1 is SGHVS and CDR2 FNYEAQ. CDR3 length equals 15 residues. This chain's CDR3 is CASSPRHGRDYEQYF. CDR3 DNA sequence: TGTGCCAGCAGCCCGAGACACGGCAGGGATTACGAGCAGTACTTC.

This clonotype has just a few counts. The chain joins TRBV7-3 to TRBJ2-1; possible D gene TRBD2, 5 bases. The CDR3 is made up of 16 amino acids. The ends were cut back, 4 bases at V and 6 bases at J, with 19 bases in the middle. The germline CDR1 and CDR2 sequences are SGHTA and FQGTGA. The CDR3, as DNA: TGTGCCAGCAGCTCAGGCAGTCTGGGGAGCATCAATGAGCAGTTCTTC. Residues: CASSSGSLGSINEQFF.

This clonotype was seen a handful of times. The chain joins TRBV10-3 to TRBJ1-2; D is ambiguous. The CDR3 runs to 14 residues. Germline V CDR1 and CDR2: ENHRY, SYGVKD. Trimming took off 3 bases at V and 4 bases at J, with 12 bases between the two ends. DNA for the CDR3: TGTGCCATCAGTGAAATCCCGGTCGGCTATGGCTACACCTTC. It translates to CAISEIPVGYGYTF.

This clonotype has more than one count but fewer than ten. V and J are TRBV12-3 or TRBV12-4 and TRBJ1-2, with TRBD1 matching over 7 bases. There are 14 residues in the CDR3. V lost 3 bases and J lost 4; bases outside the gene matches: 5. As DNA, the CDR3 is TGTGCCAGCAGTTTGGGACAGATAACCTATGGCTACACCTTC. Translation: CASSLGQITYGYTF.

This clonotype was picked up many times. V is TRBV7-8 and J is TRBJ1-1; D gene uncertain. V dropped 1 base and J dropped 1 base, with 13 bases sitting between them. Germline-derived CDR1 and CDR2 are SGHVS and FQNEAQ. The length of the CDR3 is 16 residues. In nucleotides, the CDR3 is TGTGCCAGCAGCTTAGTCCCGGGAGGTAGGAACACTGAAGCTTTCTTT. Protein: CASSLVPGGRNTEAFF.

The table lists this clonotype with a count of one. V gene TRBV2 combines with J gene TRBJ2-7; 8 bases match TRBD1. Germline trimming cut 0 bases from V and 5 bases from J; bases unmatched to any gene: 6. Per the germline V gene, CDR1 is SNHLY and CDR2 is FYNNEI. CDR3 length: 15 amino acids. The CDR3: CASSEAGQGRNEQYF. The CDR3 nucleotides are TGTGCCAGCAGTGAAGCTGGACAGGGTAGGAACGAGCAGTACTTC.

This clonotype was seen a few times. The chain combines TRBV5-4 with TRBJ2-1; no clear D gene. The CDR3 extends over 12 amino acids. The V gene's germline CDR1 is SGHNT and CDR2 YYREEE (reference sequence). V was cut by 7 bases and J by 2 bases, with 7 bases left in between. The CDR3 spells CASGQTYNEQFF. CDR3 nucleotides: TGTGCCAGCGGGCAAACCTACAATGAGCAGTTCTTC.

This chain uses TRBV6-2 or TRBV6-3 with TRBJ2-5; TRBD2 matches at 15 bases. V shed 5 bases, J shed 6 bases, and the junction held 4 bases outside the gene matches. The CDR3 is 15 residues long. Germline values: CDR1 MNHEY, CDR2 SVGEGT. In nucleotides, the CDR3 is TGTGCCAGCAGTGGGACTAGCGGGAGGAGGCAGACCCAGTACTTC. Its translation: CASSGTSGRRQTQYF.

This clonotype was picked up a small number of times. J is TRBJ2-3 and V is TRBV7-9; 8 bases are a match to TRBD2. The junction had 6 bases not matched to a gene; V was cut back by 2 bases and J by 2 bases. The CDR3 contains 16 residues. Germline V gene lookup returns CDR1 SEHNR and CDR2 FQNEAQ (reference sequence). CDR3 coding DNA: TGTGCCAGCAGCTTACTCATACTAGCGGACACAGATACGCAGTATTTT. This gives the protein CASSLLILADTDTQYF.